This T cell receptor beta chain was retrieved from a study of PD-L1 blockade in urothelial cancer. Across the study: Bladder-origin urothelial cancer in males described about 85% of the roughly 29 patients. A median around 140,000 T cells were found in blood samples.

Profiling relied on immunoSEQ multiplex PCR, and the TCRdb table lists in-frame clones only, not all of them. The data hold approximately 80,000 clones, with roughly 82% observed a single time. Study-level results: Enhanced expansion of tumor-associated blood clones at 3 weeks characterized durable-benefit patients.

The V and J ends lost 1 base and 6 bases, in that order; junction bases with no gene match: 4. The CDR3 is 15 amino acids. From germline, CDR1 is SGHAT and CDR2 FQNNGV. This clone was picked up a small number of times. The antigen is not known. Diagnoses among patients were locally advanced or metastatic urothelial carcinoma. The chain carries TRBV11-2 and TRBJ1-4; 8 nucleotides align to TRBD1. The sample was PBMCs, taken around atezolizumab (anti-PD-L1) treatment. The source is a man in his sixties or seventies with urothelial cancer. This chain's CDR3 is CASSLGQGAYEKLFF. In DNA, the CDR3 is TGTGCCAGCAGCTTAGGTCAGGGGGCCTATGAAAAACTGTTTTTT. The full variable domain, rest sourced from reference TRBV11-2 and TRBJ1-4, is EAGVAQSPRYKIIEKRQSVAFWCNPISGHATLYWYQQILGQGPKLLIQFQNNGVVDDSQLPKDRFSAERLKGVDSTLKIQPAKLEDSAVYLCASSLGQGAYEKLFFGSGTQLSVL.